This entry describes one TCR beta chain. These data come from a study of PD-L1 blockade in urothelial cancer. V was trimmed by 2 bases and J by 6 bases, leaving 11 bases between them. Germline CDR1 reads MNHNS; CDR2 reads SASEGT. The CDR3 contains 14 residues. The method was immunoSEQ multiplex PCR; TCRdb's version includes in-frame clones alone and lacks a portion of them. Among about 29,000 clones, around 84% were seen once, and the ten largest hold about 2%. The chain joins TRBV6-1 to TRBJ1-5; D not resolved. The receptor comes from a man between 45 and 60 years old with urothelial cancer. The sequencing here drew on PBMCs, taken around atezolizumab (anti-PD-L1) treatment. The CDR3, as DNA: TGTGCCAGCAGTGAATTACTCGCGGGTCAGCCCCAGCATTTT. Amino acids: CASSELLAGQPQHF.